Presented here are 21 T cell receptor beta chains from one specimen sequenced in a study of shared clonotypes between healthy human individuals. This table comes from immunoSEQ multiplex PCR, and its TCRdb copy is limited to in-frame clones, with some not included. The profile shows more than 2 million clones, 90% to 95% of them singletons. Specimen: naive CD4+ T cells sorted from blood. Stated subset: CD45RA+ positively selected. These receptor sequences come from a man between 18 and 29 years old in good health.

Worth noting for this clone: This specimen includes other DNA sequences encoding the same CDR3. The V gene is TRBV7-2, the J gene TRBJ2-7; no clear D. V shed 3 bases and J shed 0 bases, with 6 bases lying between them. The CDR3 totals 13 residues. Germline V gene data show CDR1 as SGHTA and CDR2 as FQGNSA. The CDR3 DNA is TGTGCCAGCAGCTTTTCGGGCTCCTACGAGCAGTACTTC. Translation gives CASSFSGSYEQYF.

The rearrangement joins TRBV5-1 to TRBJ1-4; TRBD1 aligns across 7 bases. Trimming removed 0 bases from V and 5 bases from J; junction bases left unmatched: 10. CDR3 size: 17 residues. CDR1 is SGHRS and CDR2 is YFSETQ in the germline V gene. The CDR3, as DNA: TGCGCCAGCAGCTTGGGGATAATGGGACAGAAAAATGAAAAACTGTTTTTT. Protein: CASSLGIMGQKNEKLFF.

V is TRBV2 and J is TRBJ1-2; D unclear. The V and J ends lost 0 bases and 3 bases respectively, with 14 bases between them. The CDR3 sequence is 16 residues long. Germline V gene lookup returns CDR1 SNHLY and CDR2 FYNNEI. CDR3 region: CASSEAIGGRDYGYTF. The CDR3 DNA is TGTGCCAGCAGTGAAGCTATCGGAGGGCGTGACTATGGCTACACCTTC.

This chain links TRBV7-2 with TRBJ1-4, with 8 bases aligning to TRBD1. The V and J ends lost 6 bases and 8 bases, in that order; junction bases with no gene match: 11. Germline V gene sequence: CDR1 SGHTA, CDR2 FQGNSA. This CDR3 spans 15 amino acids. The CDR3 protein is CASSPQGASGEKLFF. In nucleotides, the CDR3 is TGTGCCAGCAGTCCGCAGGGGGCGTCGGGAGAAAAACTGTTTTTT.

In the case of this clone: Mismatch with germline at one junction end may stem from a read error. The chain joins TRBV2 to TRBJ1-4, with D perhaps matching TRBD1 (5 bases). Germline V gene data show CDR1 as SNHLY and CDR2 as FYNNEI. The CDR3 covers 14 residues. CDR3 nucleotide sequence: TGTGCCGGCAGACAGTCAGCAACTAATGAAAAACTGTTTTTT. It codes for CAGRQSATNEKLFF.

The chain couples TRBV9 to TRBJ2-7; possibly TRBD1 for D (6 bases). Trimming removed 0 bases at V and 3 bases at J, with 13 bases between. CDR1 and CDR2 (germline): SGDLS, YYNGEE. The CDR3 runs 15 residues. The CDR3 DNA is TGTGCCAGCAGCGTAGCTAGTACAGGGAGCTACGAGCAGTACTTC. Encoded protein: CASSVASTGSYEQYF.

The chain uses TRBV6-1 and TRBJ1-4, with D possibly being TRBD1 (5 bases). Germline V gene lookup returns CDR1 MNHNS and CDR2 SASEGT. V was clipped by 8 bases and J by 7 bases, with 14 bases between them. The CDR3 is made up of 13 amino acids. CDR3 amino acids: CASGGGLGEKLFF. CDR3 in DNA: TGTGCCAGCGGGGGAGGGCTGGGTGAAAAACTGTTTTTT.

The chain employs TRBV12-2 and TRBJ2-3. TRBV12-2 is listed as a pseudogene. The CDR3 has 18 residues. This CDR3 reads CASRLLGKDPMSTDTQYF. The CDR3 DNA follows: TGTGCAAGTCGCTTACTGGGGAAAGATCCTATGAGCACAGATACGCAGTATTTT.

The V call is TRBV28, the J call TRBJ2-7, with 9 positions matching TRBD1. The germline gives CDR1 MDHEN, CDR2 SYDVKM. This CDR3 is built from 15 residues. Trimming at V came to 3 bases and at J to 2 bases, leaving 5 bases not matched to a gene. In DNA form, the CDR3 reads TGTGCCAGCAGTTTCCCGGGACAGGGACCCTACGAGCAGTACTTC. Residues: CASSFPGQGPYEQYF. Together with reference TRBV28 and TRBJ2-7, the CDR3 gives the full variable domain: DVKVTQSSRYLVKRTGEKVFLECVQDMDHENMFWYRQDPGLGLRLIYFSYDVKMKEKGDIPEGYSVSREKKERFSLILESASTNQTSMYLCASSFPGQGPYEQYFGPGTRLTVT.

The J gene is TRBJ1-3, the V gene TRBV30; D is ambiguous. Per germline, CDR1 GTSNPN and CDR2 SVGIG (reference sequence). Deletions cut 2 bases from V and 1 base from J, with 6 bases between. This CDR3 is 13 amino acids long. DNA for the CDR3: TGTGCCTGGAGTTTGATTTCTGGAAACACCATATATTTT. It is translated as CAWSLISGNTIYF.

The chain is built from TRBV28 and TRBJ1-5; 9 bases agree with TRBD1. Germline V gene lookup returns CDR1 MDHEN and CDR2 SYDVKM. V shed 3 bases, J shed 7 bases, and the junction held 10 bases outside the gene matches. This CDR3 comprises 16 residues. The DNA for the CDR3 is TGTGCCAGCAGTTTGCCCCGGGACAGGGTAAGGCAGCCCCAGCATTTT. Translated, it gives CASSLPRDRVRQPQHF. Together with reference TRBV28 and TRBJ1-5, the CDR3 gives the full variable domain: DVKVTQSSRYLVKRTGEKVFLECVQDMDHENMFWYRQDPGLGLRLIYFSYDVKMKEKGDIPEGYSVSREKKERFSLILESASTNQTSMYLCASSLPRDRVRQPQHFGDGTRLSIL.

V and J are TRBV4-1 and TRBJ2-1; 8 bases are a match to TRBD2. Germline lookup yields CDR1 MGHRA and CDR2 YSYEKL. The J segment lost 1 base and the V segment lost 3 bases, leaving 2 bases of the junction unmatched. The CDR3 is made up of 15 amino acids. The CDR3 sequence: CASSQGLGSYNEQFF. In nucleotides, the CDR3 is TGCGCCAGCAGCCAGGGACTAGGGTCCTACAATGAGCAGTTCTTC.

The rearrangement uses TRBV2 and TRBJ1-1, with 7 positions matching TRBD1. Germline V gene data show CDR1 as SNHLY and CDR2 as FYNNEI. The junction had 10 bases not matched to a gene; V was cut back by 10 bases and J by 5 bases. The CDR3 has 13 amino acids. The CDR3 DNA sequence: TGTGCCAAGACTAGGGGGCGGAAGACTGAAGCTTTCTTT. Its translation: CAKTRGRKTEAFF.

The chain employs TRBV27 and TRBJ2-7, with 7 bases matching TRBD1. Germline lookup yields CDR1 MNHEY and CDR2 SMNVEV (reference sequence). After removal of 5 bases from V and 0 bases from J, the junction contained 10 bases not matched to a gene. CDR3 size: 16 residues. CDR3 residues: CASSRTDRDFSYEQYF. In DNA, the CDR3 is TGTGCCAGCAGTCGCACTGACAGGGATTTCTCCTACGAGCAGTACTTC.

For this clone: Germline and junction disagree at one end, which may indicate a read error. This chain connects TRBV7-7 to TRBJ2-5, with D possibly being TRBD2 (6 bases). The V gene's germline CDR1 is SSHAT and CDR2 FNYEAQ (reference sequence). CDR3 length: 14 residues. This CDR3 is CASSHPGLRETQYF. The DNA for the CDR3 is TGTGCTAGCAGCCACCCGGGACTTCGGGAGACCCAGTACTTC.

For the CDR3, the DNA is TGTGCCGGGGGTAAGACAGGTCAAACCCGGGAGACCCAGTACTTC. It specifies CAGGKTGQTRETQYF. This chain uses TRBV30 with TRBJ2-5, with D maybe TRBD1 (6 bases). The CDR3 is 15 amino acids. Germline CDR1 GTSNPN, CDR2 SVGIG (reference sequence). Trimming took 8 bases from V and 5 from J, leaving 24 bases between them.

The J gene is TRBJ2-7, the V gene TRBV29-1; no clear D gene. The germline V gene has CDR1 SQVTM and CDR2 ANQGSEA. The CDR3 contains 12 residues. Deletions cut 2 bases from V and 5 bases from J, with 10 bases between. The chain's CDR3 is CSVEHLENEQYF. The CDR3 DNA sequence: TGCAGCGTTGAACATCTTGAGAACGAGCAGTACTTC.

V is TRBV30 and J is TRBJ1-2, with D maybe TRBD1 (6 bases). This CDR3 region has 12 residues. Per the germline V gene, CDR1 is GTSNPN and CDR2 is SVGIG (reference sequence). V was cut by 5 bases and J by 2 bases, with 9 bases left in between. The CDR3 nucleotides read TGTGCCTGGGACGACAGGAACTATGGCTACACCTTC. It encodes CAWDDRNYGYTF. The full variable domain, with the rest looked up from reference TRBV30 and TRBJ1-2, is SQTIHQWPATLVQPVGSPLSLECTVEGTSNPNLYWYRQAAGRGLQLLFYSVGIGQISSEVPQNLSASRPQDRQFILSSKKLLLSDSGFYLCAWDDRNYGYTFGSGTRLTVV.

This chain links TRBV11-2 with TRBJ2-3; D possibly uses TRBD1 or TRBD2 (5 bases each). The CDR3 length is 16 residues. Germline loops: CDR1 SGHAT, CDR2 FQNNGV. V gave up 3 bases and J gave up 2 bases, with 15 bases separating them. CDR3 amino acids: CASSLQGPFPTDTQYF. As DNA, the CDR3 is TGTGCCAGCAGCTTGCAGGGACCTTTTCCCACAGATACGCAGTATTTT.

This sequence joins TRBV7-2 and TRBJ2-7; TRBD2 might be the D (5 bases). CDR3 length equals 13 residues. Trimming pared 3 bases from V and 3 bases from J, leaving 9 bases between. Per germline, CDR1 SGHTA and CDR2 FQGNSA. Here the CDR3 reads CASSLAGLYEQYF. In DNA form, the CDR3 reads TGTGCCAGCAGCTTGGCGGGCCTCTACGAGCAGTACTTC.

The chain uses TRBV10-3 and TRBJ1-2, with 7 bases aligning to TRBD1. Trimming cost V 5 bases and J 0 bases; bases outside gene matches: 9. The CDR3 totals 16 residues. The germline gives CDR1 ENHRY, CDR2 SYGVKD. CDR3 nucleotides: TGTGCCATCAGTCCAGACAGGGCACCTACTAACTATGGCTACACCTTC. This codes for CAISPDRAPTNYGYTF.